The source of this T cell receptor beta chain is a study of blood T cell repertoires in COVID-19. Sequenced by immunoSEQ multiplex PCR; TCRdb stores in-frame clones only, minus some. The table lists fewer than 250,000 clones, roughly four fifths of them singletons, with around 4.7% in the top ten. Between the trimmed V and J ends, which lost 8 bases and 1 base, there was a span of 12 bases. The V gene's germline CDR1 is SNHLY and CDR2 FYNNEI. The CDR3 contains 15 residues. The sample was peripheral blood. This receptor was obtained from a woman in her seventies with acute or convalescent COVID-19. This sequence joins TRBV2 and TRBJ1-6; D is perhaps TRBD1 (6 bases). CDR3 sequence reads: CASSKGGSYNSPLHF. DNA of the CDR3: TGTGCCAGCTCTAAGGGGGGGTCCTATAATTCACCCCTCCACTTT.